The 5 T cell receptor beta chains in this list originate from one sample, sequenced in a study of T cells after yellow fever vaccination. TCRdb analysed the 5' RACE reads with MiXCR anew, one entry per CDR3 protein. The table lists 60,000 to 95,000 distinct CDR3 sequences, approximately 7.3% of them singletons. The sample was CD8+ T cells sorted from PBMCs, taken approximately 11 days after the first yellow fever vaccination. The receptors derive from a man aged 18 to 35 who received the YFV17D yellow fever vaccine.

This clonotype has at least ten counts. The rearrangement uses TRBV9 and TRBJ2-3; D may be TRBD1 (6 bases). The length of the CDR3 is 14 residues. Germline lookup yields CDR1 SGDLS and CDR2 YYNGEE. V lost 3 bases, J lost 2 bases, and 10 bases lay in between. CDR3: CASSADRNTDTQYF. CDR3 in DNA: TGTGCCAGCAGCGCAGACAGGAACACAGATACGCAGTATTTT. Using reference TRBV9 and TRBJ2-3 for the parts outside the CDR3, the full variable domain is DSGVTQTPKHLITATGQRVTLRCSPRSGDLSVYWYQQSLDQGLQFLIQYYNGEERAKGNILERFSAQQFPDLHSELNLSSLELGDSALYFCASSADRNTDTQYFGPGTRLTVL.

The gene calls are TRBV5-1 and TRBJ2-4; 10 bases match TRBD1. V shed 0 bases, J shed 3 bases, and the junction held 9 bases outside the gene matches. Germline V lookup: CDR1 SGHRS, CDR2 YFSETQ. The CDR3 sequence is 18 residues long. The CDR3 reads CASSLVGQGIQVKNIQYF. DNA of the CDR3: TGCGCCAGCAGCTTGGTGGGACAGGGGATACAGGTCAAAAACATTCAGTACTTC.

Concerning this clonotype itself: With a much larger clone just one base away, this may be a read error. This chain links TRBV5-1 with TRBJ2-1; D remains unclear. CDR1 is SGHRS, CDR2 YFSETQ, per germline. Trimming pared 0 bases from V and 0 bases from J, leaving 4 bases between. CDR3 size: 14 residues. The CDR3 protein is CASSLEDSYNEQFF. CDR3 in DNA: TGCGCCAGCAGCTTGGAGGACTCCTACAATGAGCAGTTCTTC.

This rearrangement joins TRBV9 to TRBJ2-1; D possibly corresponds to TRBD2 (6 bases). The ends were cut back, 5 bases at V and 1 base at J, with 10 bases in the middle. Germline V gene lookup returns CDR1 SGDLS and CDR2 YYNGEE. The CDR3 has 14 amino acids. This CDR3 is CASSPGTSYNEQFF. In DNA, the CDR3 is TGTGCCAGCAGTCCCGGGACTTCCTACAATGAGCAGTTCTTC.

This clonotype was seen many times. The genes are TRBV5-5 and TRBJ1-1, with D tentatively TRBD1 (6 bases). The V and J ends lost 4 bases and 1 base respectively, with 14 bases between them. From germline, CDR1 is SGHKS and CDR2 YYEKEE (reference sequence). The CDR3 has 15 residues. This CDR3 reads CASSVNRAENTEAFF. In DNA, the CDR3 is TGTGCCAGCAGCGTAAACAGGGCCGAGAACACTGAAGCTTTCTTT.